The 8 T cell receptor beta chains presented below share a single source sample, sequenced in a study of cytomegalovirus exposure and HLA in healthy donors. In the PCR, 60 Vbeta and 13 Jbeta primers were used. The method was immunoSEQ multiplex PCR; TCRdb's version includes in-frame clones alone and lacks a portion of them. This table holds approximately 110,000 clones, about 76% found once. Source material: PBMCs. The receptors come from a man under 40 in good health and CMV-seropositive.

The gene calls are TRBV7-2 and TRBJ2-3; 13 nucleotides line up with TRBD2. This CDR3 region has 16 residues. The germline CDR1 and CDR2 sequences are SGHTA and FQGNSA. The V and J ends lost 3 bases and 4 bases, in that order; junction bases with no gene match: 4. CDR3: CASSFPTSGGADTQYF. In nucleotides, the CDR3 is TGTGCCAGCAGCTTCCCTACTAGCGGGGGGGCAGATACGCAGTATTTT.

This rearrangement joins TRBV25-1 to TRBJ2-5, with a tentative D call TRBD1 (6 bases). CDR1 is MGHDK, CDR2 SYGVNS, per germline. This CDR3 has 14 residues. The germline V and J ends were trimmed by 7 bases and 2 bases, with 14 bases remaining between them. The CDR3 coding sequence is TGTGCCAGCACCTCGGAGAGGGGGCAAGAGACCCAGTACTTC. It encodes CASTSERGQETQYF.

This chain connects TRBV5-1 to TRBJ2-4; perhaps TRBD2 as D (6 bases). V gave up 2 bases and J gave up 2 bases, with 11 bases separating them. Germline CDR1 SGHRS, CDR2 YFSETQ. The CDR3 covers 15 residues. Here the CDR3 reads CASSFTEGTKNIQYF. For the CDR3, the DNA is TGCGCCAGCAGCTTTACGGAGGGAACCAAAAACATTCAGTACTTC. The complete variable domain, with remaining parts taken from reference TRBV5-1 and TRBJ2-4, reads KAGVTQTPRYLIKTRGQQVTLSCSPISGHRSVSWYQQTPGQGLQFLFEYFSETQRNKGNFPGRFSGRQFSNSRSEMNVSTLELGDSALYLCASSFTEGTKNIQYFGAGTRLSVL.

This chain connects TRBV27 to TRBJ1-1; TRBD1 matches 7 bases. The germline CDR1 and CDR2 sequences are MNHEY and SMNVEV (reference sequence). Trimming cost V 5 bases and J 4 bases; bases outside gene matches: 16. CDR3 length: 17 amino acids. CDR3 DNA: TGTGCCAGCAGTCCACGACAGGGTTCCTATTTGATCACTGAAGCTTTCTTT. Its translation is CASSPRQGSYLITEAFF.

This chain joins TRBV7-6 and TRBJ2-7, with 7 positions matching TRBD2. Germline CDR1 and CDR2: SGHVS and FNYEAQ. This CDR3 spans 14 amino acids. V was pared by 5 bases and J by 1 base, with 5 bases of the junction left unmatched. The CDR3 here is CASSPRGGSYEQYF. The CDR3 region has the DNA TGTGCCAGCAGCCCACGCGGGGGATCCTACGAGCAGTACTTC.

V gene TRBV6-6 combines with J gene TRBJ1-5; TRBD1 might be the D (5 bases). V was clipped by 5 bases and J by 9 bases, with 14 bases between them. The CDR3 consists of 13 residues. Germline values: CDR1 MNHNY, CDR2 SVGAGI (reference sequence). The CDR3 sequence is CASSQFKGWPQHF. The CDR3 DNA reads TGTGCCAGCAGTCAATTCAAGGGGTGGCCCCAGCATTTT.

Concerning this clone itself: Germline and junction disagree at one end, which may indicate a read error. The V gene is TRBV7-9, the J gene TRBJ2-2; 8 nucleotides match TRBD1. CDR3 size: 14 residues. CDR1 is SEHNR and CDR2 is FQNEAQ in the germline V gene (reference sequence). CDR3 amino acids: CASSLGQGTGELFF. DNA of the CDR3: TGTGCCAGCAGTTTAGGACAGGGCACCGGGGAGCTGTTTTTT. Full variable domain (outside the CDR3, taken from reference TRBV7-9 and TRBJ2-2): DTGVSQNPRHKITKRGQNVTFRCDPISEHNRLYWYRQTLGQGPEFLTYFQNEAQLEKSRLLSDRFSAERPKGSFSTLEIQRTEQGDSAMYLCASSLGQGTGELFFGEGSRLTVL.

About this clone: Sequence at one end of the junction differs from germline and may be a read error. CDR3 residues: CASSIEPGPQNF. CDR3 nucleotide sequence: TGTGCCAGTAGTATTGAGCCAGGGCCCCAGAATTTT. The gene calls are TRBV19 and TRBJ1-5; a possible D gene is TRBD1 (5 bases). Germline CDR1 and CDR2: LNHDA and SQIVND (reference sequence). This CDR3 is 12 amino acids long.